Sequencing of this T cell receptor (beta chain) was carried out in a study of blood T cell repertoires in COVID-19. The germline V gene encodes CDR1 SEHNR and CDR2 FQNEAQ (reference sequence). The length of the CDR3 is 16 residues. With 1 base clipped from V and 5 bases from J, the junction kept 5 bases outside the gene matches. The repertoire was sequenced with immunoSEQ multiplex PCR; TCRdb's copy has only in-frame clones and lacks some. The sample shows about 62,000 clones, 80% to 90% of them seen only once. The TCR originated in a human donor in a cohort sampled during active COVID-19. The V gene is TRBV7-9, the J gene TRBJ2-7; 13 nucleotides align to TRBD2. The sample taken for sequencing was peripheral blood. CDR3 nucleotide sequence: TGTGCCAGCAGCTTAGGAGGGACTAGCGGGATCCACGAGCAGTACTTC. Translated, it gives CASSLGGTSGIHEQYF.